In its sample, the clone carrying this TCR beta chain was seen a few times. This sample stems from a study of T cell responses to AZD1222 COVID-19 vaccine. Germline CDR1 SGHRS, CDR2 YFSETQ. Germline trimming cut 2 bases from V and 1 base from J; bases unmatched to any gene: 1. The CDR3 is 14 amino acids. Sequenced by immunoSEQ multiplex PCR; TCRdb stores in-frame clones only, minus some. This sample has approximately 200,000 clones, with about 94% found just once. The clonotype was recovered from an adult who received the AZD1222 COVID-19 vaccine. The starting material was peripheral blood, obtained 28 days after the second AZD1222 dose. The chain couples TRBV5-1 to TRBJ1-1; 8 nucleotides line up with TRBD1. The chain's CDR3 is CASSFTGGNTEAFF. The CDR3 bases are TGCGCCAGCAGCTTTACAGGGGGGAACACTGAAGCTTTCTTT.